This T cell receptor (beta chain) was observed in a study of post-analysis software for immune sequencing data. Overall study: Secondary progressive, relapsing-remitting and progressive-relapsing multiple sclerosis were among the included disease courses. Whole-study results and caveats: Samples prepared in the same batch strongly co-clustered by F measure. Among multiple sclerosis patients, normalized Chao1 diversity was significantly below that of controls. Patients had higher frequencies than controls of roughly 5 TRBV segments, including TRBV5-6, TRBV5-1 and TRBV20-1.

Presence of unique molecular identifiers characterized the TCR beta cDNA libraries. Each batch of about 0.85 to 10 million T cells produced 400,000 to 650,000 cDNA molecules. Via MiXCR, TCRdb re-called the PCR reads, giving one row per CDR3 protein. The sample has roughly 410,000 distinct CDR3 sequences, about a third seen once; the top ten hold roughly 13%. Germline V lookup: CDR1 SGHTA, CDR2 FQGNSA. Unmatched junction bases numbered 4, after V lost 1 base and J lost 7 bases. The CDR3 length is 16 residues. About this clonotype itself: As yet, its antigen is unknown.

V and J are TRBV7-2 and TRBJ2-1, with 13 bases fitting TRBD2. This TCR was sampled from a girl between 5 and 17 years old with multiple sclerosis. Sequenced sample: blood. CDR3 loop: CASSLGTSGGVNEQFF. As DNA, the CDR3 is TGTGCCAGCAGCTTAGGTACTAGCGGGGGGGTAAATGAGCAGTTCTTC.